This T cell receptor beta chain was profiled in a study of blood T cell repertoires in COVID-19. The V gene lost 8 bases and the J gene lost 8 bases, with 15 bases spanning the gap. Germline CDR1 is MNHEY and CDR2 is SVGAGI. The CDR3 is 13 amino acids. Assay used: immunoSEQ multiplex PCR; TCRdb lists only in-frame clones, some missing. Among 85,000 to 100,000 clones listed, 85% to 90% were seen once. Sequences were obtained from peripheral blood. The chain is built from TRBV6-5 and TRBJ1-4; possible D gene TRBD1, 5 bases. This TCR derives from a man between 60 and 70 years old with acute or convalescent COVID-19. CDR3 bases: TGTGCCAGCTGCAGGGTATTTGGGGAAAAACTGTTTTTT. This encodes CASCRVFGEKLFF.